This TCR beta chain came from a study of CD8 T cells in ankylosing spondylitis. Regarding the study as a whole: The clones that were linked to disease were reported to be significantly enriched in matched synovial fluid samples from ankylosing spondylitis patients. Ankylosing spondylitis blood seemed to carry a telltale TCR beta motif made of about 8 highly homologous variants. Clones linked to the disease showed a CD8+ phenotype. They occurred at relatively low frequencies in peripheral blood.

There are 12 residues in the CDR3. Germline CDR1 DFQATT, CDR2 SNEGSKA (reference sequence). With 3 bases removed from V and 5 bases from J, the gap between germline ends came to 8 bases. TCRdb processed the 5' RACE reads anew with MiXCR; each CDR3 protein has one entry. Altogether around 150,000 distinct CDR3 sequences are present, about an eighth being singletons, with the ten largest covering 4.1%. The table lists this clonotype with many counts. Its antigen is not identified. The specimen sequenced was blood, either unsorted or a sorted T cell fraction (not recorded which). This sequence was found in a female donor with ankylosing spondylitis or in good health (not recorded which). V and J are TRBV20-1 and TRBJ2-1; tentatively, D is TRBD1 (5 bases). The DNA of the CDR3 is TGCAGTGCTAGTCCGGACAACAATGAGCAGTTCTTC. As protein: CSASPDNNEQFF.